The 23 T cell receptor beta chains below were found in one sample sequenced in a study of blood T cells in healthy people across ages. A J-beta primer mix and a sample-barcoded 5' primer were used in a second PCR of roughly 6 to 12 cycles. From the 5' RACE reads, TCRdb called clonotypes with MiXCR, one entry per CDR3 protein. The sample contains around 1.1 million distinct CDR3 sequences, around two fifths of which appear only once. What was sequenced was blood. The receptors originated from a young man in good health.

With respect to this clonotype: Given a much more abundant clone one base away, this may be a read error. CDR3 nucleotides: TGTGCCAGCAGTGTACAGGATTTCGCGCCCCAGTACTTC. Amino acids: CASSVQDFAPQYF. V and J are TRBV12-3 or TRBV12-4 and TRBJ2-5, with D perhaps matching TRBD1 (5 bases). The CDR3 runs to 13 residues. The V end was cut by 5 bases, the J end by 9 bases, with 16 bases between.

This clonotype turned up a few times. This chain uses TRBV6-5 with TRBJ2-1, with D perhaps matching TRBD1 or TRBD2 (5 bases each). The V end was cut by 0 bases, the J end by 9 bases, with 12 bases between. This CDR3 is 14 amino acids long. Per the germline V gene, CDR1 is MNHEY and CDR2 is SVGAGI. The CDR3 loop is CASSYSQGEGEQFF. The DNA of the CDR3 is TGTGCCAGCAGTTACTCTCAGGGTGAGGGTGAGCAGTTCTTC.

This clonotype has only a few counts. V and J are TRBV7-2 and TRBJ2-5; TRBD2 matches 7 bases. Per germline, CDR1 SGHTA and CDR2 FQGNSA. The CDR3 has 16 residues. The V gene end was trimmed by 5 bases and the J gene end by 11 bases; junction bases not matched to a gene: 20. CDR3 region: CASSPVSGGSYNEQYF. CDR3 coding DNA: TGTGCCAGCAGCCCCGTGTCGGGGGGTTCCTACAATGAGCAGTACTTC. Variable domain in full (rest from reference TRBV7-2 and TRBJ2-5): GAGVSQSPSNKVTEKGKDVELRCDPISGHTALYWYRQSLGQGLEFLIYFQGNSAPDKSGLPSDRFSAERTGGSVSTLTIQRTQQEDSAVYLCASSPVSGGSYNEQYFGPGTRLLVL.

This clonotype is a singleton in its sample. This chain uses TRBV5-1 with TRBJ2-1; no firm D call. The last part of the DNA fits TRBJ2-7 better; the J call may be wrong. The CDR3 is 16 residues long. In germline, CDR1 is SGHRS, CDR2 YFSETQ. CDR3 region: CASSLRVSSSYNEQYF. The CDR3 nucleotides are TGCGCCAGCAGCTTGAGGGTCAGCTCTTCCTACAATGAGCAGTACTTC.

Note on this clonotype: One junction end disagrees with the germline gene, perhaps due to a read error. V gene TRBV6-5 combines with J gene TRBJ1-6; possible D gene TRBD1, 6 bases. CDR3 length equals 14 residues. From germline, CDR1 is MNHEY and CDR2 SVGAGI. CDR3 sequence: CASSSQGYNSPPHF. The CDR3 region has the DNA TGTGCCAGCAGTTCACAGGGATATAATTCACCCCCCCACTTT.

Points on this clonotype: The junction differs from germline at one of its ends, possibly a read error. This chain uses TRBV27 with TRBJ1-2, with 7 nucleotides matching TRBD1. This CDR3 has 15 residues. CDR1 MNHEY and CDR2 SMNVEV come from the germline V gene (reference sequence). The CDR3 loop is CANSPQDDRAYGYTF. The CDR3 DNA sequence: TGTGCCAACAGTCCCCAAGATGACAGGGCCTATGGCTACACCTTC.

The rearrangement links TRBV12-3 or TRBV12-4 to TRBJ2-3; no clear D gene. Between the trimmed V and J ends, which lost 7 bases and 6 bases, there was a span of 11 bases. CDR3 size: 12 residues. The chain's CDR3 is CASTPRSDTQYF. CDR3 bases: TGTGCCAGCACCCCGCGGTCGGATACGCAGTATTTT.

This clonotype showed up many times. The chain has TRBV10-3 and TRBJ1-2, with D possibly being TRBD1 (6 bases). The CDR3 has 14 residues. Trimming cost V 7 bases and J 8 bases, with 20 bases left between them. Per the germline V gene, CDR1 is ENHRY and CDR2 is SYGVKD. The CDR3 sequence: CAITQVAGEEGYTF. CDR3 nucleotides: TGTGCCATCACCCAAGTCGCAGGGGAGGAAGGCTACACCTTC.

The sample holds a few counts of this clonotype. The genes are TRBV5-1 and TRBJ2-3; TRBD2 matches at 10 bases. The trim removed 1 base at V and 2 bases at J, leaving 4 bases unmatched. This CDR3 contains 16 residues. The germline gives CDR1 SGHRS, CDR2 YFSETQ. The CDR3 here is CASSLLAGVATDTQYF. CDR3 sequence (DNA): TGCGCCAGCAGCTTGCTAGCGGGGGTTGCCACAGATACGCAGTATTTT.

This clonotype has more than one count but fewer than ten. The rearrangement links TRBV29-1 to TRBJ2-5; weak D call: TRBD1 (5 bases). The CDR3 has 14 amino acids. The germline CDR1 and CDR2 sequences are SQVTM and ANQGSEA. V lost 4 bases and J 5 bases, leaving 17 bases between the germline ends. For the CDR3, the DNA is TGCAGCGTTGGGATATTAGGGGCCGGGGAGACCCAGTACTTC. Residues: CSVGILGAGETQYF.

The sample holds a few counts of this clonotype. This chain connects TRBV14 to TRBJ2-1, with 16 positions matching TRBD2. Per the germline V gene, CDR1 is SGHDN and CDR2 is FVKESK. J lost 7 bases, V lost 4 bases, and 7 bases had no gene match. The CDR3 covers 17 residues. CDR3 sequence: CASSRGLAGGLLNEQFF. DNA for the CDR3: TGTGCCAGCAGCCGGGGACTAGCGGGGGGGCTTTTGAATGAGCAGTTCTTC.

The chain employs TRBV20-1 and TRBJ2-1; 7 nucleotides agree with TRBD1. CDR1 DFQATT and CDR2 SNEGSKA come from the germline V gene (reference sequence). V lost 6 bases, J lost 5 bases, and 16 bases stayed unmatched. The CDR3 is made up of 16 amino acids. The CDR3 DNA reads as TGCAGTGCCTCGACAGGGACCGCGCTACGGGACAATGAGCAGTTCTTC. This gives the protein CSASTGTALRDNEQFF.

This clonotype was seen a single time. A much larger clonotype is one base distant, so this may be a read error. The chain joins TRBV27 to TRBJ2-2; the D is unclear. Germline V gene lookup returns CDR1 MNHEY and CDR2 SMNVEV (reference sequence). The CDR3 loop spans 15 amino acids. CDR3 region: CAGSPTLFDDGELFF. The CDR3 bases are TGTGCCGGCAGTCCCACCCTCTTTGATGACGGGGAGCTGTTTTTT.

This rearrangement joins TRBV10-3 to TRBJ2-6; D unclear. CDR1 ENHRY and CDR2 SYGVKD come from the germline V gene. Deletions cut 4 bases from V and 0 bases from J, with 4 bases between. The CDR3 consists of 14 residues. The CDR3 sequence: CAISADSGANVLTF. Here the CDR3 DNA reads TGTGCCATCAGTGCCGACTCTGGGGCCAACGTCCTGACTTTC.

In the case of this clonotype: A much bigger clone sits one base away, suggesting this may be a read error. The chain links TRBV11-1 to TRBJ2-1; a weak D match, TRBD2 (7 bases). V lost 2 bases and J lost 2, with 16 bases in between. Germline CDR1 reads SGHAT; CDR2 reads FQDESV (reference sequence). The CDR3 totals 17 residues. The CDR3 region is CASSLLKGGGAYNEQFF. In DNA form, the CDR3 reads TGTGCCAGCAGCTTATTGAAGGGCGGGGGCGCCTACAATGAGCAGTTCTTC.

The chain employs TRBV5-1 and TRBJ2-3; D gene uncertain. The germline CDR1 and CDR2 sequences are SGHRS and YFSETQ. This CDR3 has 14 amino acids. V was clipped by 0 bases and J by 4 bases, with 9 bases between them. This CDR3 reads CASSLDGNADTQYF. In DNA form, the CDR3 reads TGCGCCAGCAGCTTGGATGGCAACGCAGATACGCAGTATTTT.

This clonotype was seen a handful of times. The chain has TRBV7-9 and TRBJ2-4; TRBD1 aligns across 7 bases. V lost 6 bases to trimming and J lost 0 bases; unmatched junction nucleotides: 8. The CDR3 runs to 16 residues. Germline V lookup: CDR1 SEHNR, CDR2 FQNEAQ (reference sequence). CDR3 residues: CASRDQGVLAKNIQYF. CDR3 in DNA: TGTGCCAGCAGGGATCAGGGGGTCCTAGCCAAAAACATTCAGTACTTC.

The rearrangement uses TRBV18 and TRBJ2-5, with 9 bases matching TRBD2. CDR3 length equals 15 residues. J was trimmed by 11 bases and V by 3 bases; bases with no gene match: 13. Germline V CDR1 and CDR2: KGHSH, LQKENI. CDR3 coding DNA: TGTGCCAGCTCACCGCAATCACTAGCGGGTAATGAGCAGTACTTC. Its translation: CASSPQSLAGNEQYF.

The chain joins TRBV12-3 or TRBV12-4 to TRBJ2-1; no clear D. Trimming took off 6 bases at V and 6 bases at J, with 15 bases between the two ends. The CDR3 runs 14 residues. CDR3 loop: CASRGIPTFNEQFF. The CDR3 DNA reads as TGTGCCAGCAGAGGGATCCCAACTTTCAATGAGCAGTTCTTC.

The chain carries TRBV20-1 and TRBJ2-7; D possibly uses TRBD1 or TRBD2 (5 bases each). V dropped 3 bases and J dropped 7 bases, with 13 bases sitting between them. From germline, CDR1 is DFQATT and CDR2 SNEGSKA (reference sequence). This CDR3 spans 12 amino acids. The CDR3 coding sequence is TGCAGTGCTAGTTCAGGGAGTAATGAGCAGTACTTC. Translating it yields CSASSGSNEQYF.

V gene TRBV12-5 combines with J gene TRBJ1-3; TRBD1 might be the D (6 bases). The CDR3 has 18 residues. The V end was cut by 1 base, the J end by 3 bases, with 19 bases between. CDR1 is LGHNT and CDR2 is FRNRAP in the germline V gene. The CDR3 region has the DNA TGTGCTAGTGGTTTGGCGGCAAAGGGGGTTAAGCTTGGAAACACCATATATTTT. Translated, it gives CASGLAAKGVKLGNTIYF.

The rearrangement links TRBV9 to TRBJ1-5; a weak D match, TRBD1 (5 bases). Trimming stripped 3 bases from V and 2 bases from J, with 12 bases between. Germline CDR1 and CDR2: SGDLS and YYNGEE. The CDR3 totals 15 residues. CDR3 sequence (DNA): TGTGCCAGCAGCGGAACAGGAGCCCGCAATCAGCCCCAGCATTTT. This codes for CASSGTGARNQPQHF.

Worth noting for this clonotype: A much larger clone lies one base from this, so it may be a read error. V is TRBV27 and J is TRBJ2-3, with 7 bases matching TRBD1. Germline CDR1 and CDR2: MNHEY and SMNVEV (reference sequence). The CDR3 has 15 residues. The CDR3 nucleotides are TGTGTCAGCAGCTTATGGACAGGAAGCACAGATACGCAGTATTTT. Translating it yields CVSSLWTGSTDTQYF.